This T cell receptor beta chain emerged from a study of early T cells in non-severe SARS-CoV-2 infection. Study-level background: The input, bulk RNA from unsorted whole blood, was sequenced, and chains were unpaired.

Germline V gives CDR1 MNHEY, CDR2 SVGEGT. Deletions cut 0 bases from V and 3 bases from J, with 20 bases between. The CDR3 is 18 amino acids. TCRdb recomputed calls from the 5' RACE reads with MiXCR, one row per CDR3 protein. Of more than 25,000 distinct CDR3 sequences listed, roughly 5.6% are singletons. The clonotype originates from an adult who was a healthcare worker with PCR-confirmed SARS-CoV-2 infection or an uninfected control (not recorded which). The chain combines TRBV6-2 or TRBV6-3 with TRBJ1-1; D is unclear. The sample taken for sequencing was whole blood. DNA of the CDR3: TGTGCCAGCAGTTACTCCATAGGGTTCGGGGAATTGGACACTGAAGCTTTCTTT. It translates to CASSYSIGFGELDTEAFF.